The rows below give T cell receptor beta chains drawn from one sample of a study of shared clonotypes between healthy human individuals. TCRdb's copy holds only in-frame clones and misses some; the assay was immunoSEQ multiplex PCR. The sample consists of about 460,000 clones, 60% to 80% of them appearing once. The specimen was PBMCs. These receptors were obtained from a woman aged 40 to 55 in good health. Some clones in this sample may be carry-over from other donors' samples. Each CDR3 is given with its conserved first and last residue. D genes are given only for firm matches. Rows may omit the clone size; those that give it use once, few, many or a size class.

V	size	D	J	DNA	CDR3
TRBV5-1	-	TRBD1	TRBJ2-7	TGCGCCAGCAGCTTGGCAGGGGGCGAGGTTAACGAGCAGTACTTC	CASSLAGGEVNEQYF
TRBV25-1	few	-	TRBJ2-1	TGTGCCAGCAGTTACCCTCACGGAGGTTCCTACAATGAGCAGTTCTTC	CASSYPHGGSYNEQFF
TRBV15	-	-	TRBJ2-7	TGTGCCACCAGCAGAGAACCCAGCACTAGTTTTCAGCAGTACTTC	CATSREPSTSFQQYF
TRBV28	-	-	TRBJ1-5	TGTGCCAGCAGACCTCCGGGCGACTTTCAGCCCCAGCATTTT	CASRPPGDFQPQHF
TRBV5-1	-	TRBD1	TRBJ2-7	TGCGCCAGCAGCTTGGCCTTGGACAGGGCGGGCGAGCAGTACTTC	CASSLALDRAGEQYF
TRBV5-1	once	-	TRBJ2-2	TGCGCCAGCAGCTTGTCAGGCTCAAACACCGGGGAGCTGTTTTTT	CASSLSGSNTGELFF
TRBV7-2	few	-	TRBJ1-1	TGTGCCAGCAGCTTAGCGTGGGGGCTGGGCACTGAAGCTTTCTTT	CASSLAWGLGTEAFF
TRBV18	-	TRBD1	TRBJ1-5	TGTGCCAGCTCACCAGGACAGGGCACTCAGCCCCAGCATTTT	CASSPGQGTQPQHF
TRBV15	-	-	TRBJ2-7	TGTGCCACCAGCAAAGGTGGGAGTCCCCCCTACGAGCAGTACTTC	CATSKGGSPPYEQYF
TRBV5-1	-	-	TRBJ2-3	TGCGCCAGCAACCCTACTAGGAGAGCAGATACGCAGTATTTT	CASNPTRRADTQYF
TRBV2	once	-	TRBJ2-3	TGTGCAACGCCCACTGGAGTAGCCTCTACGCAGTATTTT	CATPTGVASTQYF
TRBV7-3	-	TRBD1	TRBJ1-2	TGTGCCAGCAGCTACCAGGGGGCGAGAGGCTACACCTTC	CASSYQGARGYTF
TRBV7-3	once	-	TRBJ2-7	TGTGCCAGCAGCTTCCCGCAGCAGGGAATGACCTACGAGCAGTACTTC	CASSFPQQGMTYEQYF
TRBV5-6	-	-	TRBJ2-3	TGTGCCAGCAGCTTGGCTTCGGGCCCCCCAGATACGCAGTATTTT	CASSLASGPPDTQYF
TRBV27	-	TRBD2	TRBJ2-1	TGTGCCAGCAGGGCTCCTCCCGGGAGGGCGGGTGAGCAGTTCTTC	CASRAPPGRAGEQFF
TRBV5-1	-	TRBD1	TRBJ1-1	TGCGCCAGCAGCTTGGCCCCCGGACAGGAATGGAAAGCTTTCTTT	CASSLAPGQEWKAFF
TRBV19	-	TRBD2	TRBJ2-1	TGTGCCAGTAGTCGGCTAGCGGCCCCCGAGCAGTTCTTC	CASSRLAAPEQFF
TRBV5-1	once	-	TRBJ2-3	TGCGCCAGCAGCGGGCAGGGCCCAGATACGCAGTATTTT	CASSGQGPDTQYF
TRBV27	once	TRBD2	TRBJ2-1	TGTGCCAGCAGTTTGCTAGCGGGACAAAATGAGCAGTTCTTC	CASSLLAGQNEQFF
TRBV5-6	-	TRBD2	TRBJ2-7	TGTGCCAGCAGCTCCTACCTTCTAGCGGGTTTCTACGAGCAGTACTTC	CASSSYLLAGFYEQYF
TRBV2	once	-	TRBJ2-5	TGTGCCAGCAGTGAAGACAGAGCTGAAGAGACCCAGTACTTC	CASSEDRAEETQYF
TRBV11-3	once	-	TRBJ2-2	TGTGCCAGCAGCTCGGGACCAAACACCGGGGAGCTGTTTTTT	CASSSGPNTGELFF
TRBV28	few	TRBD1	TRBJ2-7	TGTGCCAGCAAAGGGGACAGCTACGAGCAGTACTTC	CASKGDSYEQYF
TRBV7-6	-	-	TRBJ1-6	TGTGCCAGCAGCTCCCAGGGTCACTCACCCCTCCACTTT	CASSSQGHSPLHF
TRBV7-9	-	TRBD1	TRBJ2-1	TGTGCCAGCAGCCCAGGGACAGGCATTTCCTACAATGAGCAGTTCTTC	CASSPGTGISYNEQFF
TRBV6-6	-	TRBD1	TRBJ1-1	TGTGCCAGCAGCACCCCGGGACAGGGGACCACTGAAGCTTTCTTT	CASSTPGQGTTEAFF
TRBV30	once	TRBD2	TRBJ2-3	TGTGCCAGCGGACTAGACGACACAGATACGCAGTATTTT	CASGLDDTDTQYF
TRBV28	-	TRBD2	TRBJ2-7	TGTGCCAGCAGGACCTGGGGCCCGGGGGGCTACGAGCAGTACTTC	CASRTWGPGGYEQYF
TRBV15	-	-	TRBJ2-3	TGTGCCACCAGCAGAGGGACAGCATATGGGGCTACGCAGTATTTT	CATSRGTAYGATQYF
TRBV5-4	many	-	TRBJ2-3	TGTGCCAGCAGCTTGGATGGTAGCGGCCGCCCCGATACGCAGTATTTT	CASSLDGSGRPDTQYF
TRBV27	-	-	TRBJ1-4	TGTGCCAGCAGTTTAGGGAGGGAGGGTGAAAAACTGTTTTTT	CASSLGREGEKLFF